Each of the 28 T cell receptor beta chains below was sequenced from the same sample in a study of PD-1 blockade in classical Hodgkin lymphoma (dated by TCRdb to the early 2020s). The method was the immunoSEQ multiplex PCR assay. TCRdb mirrors the immuneACCESS table, restricted to in-frame sequences. Some clones are absent from its copies; in checked studies, under half trace to an unresolved V gene, and the reason for the others is unknown. Present in this sample are 25,000 to 35,000 clones, 85% to 90% of which were seen just once. The biggest ten clones account for approximately 2.6% of the sample. The time point label here, explained by the study, means: cycle 4 day 1 (C4D1), after more than five weeks of nivolumab. All trial patients had relapsed after autologous stem cell transplantation, with cohorts A, B and C differing in prior brentuximab vedotin exposure. A Miltenyi CD4+ T cell isolation kit was used for magnetic negative selection to purify CD4+ T cells from thawed PBMCs.

The source was CD4+ T cells from blood, collected before the fourth cycle of nivolumab. The origin of the receptors is a human donor with classical Hodgkin lymphoma.

V is TRBV11-2 and J is TRBJ2-5, with 8 bases matching TRBD1. Per germline, CDR1 SGHAT and CDR2 FQNNGV. Unmatched junction bases numbered 2, after V lost 1 base and J lost 4 bases. The length of the CDR3 is 14 residues. CDR3 nucleotides: TGTGCCAGCAGCTTAGGAGGACAGGGAGAGACCCAGTACTTC. Its translation: CASSLGGQGETQYF.

This clone was observed a handful of times. The rearrangement links TRBV10-2 to TRBJ2-2; weak D call: TRBD2 (5 bases). V lost 8 bases and J lost 3, with 16 bases in between. Germline CDR1 and CDR2: WSHSY and SAAADI. CDR3 length: 15 amino acids. For the CDR3, the DNA is TGCGCCAGCGGTTCCGGGGAATTTTACACCGGGGAGCTGTTTTTT. Amino acid sequence: CASGSGEFYTGELFF.

The chain couples TRBV6-1 to TRBJ1-5; D call uncertain. The CDR3 contains 16 residues. Germline values: CDR1 MNHNS, CDR2 SASEGT. The germline V and J ends were trimmed by 1 base and 2 bases, with 12 bases remaining between them. CDR3 residues: CASSEGGGSGNQPQHF. DNA for the CDR3: TGTGCCAGCAGTGAAGGTGGAGGGTCGGGCAATCAGCCCCAGCATTTT.

This chain connects TRBV4-3 to TRBJ2-2, with D unclear. Germline CDR1 and CDR2: LGHNA and YSLEER. V lost 4 bases to trimming and J lost 1 base, with 19 bases between them. There are 18 residues in the CDR3. In DNA form, the CDR3 reads TGCGCCAGCAGCCTCTCCCGAACGGCTTCCCTGAACACCGGGGAGCTGTTTTTT. Its protein product is CASSLSRTASLNTGELFF.

The chain couples TRBV14 to TRBJ1-1; no firm D call. The CDR3 has 14 amino acids. Germline CDR1 reads SGHDN; CDR2 reads FVKESK. V was trimmed by 0 bases and J by 6 bases, leaving 11 bases between them. The CDR3 reads CASSQEMGSAEAFF. The CDR3 nucleotides read TGTGCCAGCAGCCAAGAAATGGGGTCAGCTGAAGCTTTCTTT.

The V call is TRBV6-1, the J call TRBJ2-3; D gene unclear. CDR3 size: 15 residues. Trimming took off 4 bases at V and 3 bases at J, with 14 bases between the two ends. Germline V CDR1 and CDR2: MNHNS, SASEGT. CDR3 in amino acids: CASSGPGVWTDTQYF. The CDR3 DNA is TGTGCCAGCAGTGGGCCAGGAGTGTGGACAGATACGCAGTATTTT.

The rearrangement uses TRBV7-2 and TRBJ1-1; unclear D gene. Germline CDR1 and CDR2: SGHTA and FQGNSA. Trimming pared 1 base from V and 4 bases from J, leaving 10 bases between. The CDR3 sequence is 14 residues long. For the CDR3, the DNA is TGTGCCAGCAGCTTAGGGTTCCAGACCACTGAAGCTTTCTTT. Its translation is CASSLGFQTTEAFF.

The rearrangement uses TRBV5-1 and TRBJ2-3; the D gene could be TRBD1 or TRBD2 (6 bases each). With 1 base removed from V and 1 base from J, the gap between germline ends came to 10 bases. Germline V gene sequence: CDR1 SGHRS, CDR2 YFSETQ. The CDR3 has 15 amino acids. For the CDR3, the DNA is TGCGCCAGCAGCTTGAGGAGGGGGGGCACAGATACGCAGTATTTT. It translates to CASSLRRGGTDTQYF.

This chain connects TRBV20-1 to TRBJ2-1; D gene unclear. V was shortened by 6 bases and J by 10 bases, with 13 bases between the two germline ends. CDR1 DFQATT and CDR2 SNEGSKA come from the germline V gene (reference sequence). There are 11 residues in the CDR3. The CDR3 spells CSANYGLEQFF. As DNA, the CDR3 is TGCAGTGCGAACTACGGGCTCGAGCAGTTCTTC.

The chain links TRBV27 to TRBJ2-7; perhaps TRBD2 as D (7 bases). The CDR3 consists of 14 residues. The V gene lost 1 base and the J gene lost 5 bases, with 12 bases spanning the gap. In germline, CDR1 is MNHEY, CDR2 SMNVEV (reference sequence). CDR3 nucleotide sequence: TGTGCCAGCAGTTTATACGGGGGGCTCGACGAGCAGTACTTC. Translation gives CASSLYGGLDEQYF.

The chain links TRBV6-6 to TRBJ2-1, with D unclear. Per the germline V gene, CDR1 is MNHNY and CDR2 is SVGAGI (reference sequence). V lost 5 bases and J 7 bases, leaving 9 bases between the germline ends. This CDR3 is 12 amino acids long. DNA for the CDR3: TGTGCCAGCAGTCCCGGACGGAATGAGCAGTTCTTC. Its translation: CASSPGRNEQFF.

This clone was recorded a few times. The chain links TRBV6-5 to TRBJ1-1; no clear D. Germline assignment: CDR1 MNHEY and CDR2 SVGAGI. CDR3 length: 12 residues. Trimming stripped 5 bases from V and 10 bases from J, with 14 bases between. CDR3 DNA sequence: TGTGCCAGCAGTGAACGAGGATGGGGAGCTTTCTTT. Translation gives CASSERGWGAFF.

The sample holds one count of this clone. V and J are TRBV4-3 and TRBJ2-3; TRBD1 might be the D (7 bases). Trimming stripped 3 bases from V and 5 bases from J, with 27 bases between. Germline loops: CDR1 LGHNA, CDR2 YSLEER. The CDR3 is made up of 19 amino acids. The DNA of the CDR3 is TGCGCCAGCAGCCAGTCGAGGGGGCTTGGGGGAGGCCGCCGAGATACGCAGTATTTT. This codes for CASSQSRGLGGGRRDTQYF.

V gene TRBV27 combines with J gene TRBJ2-1; 7 positions match TRBD1. Trimming at V came to 6 bases and at J to 8 bases, leaving 7 bases not matched to a gene. CDR1 is MNHEY, CDR2 SMNVEV, per germline (reference sequence). This CDR3 has 13 residues. DNA for the CDR3: TGTGCCAGCAGCCGGGACAGCTCTTATGAGCAGTTCTTC. It specifies CASSRDSSYEQFF.

The gene calls are TRBV19 and TRBJ2-7, with TRBD1 identical over 9 bases. In germline, CDR1 is LNHDA, CDR2 SQIVND (reference sequence). V dropped 5 bases and J dropped 0; count of bases not matched to a gene: 5. The CDR3 loop spans 15 amino acids. The DNA for the CDR3 is TGTGCCAGTAGTCCCGGACAGGGGACCTCCTACGAGCAGTACTTC. It codes for CASSPGQGTSYEQYF. The full variable domain, its missing parts supplied by reference TRBV19 and TRBJ2-7, is DGGITQSPKYLFRKEGQNVTLSCEQNLNHDAMYWYRQDPGQGLRLIYYSQIVNDFQKGDIAEGYSVSREKKESFPLTVTSAQKNPTAFYLCASSPGQGTSYEQYFGPGTRLTVT.

This chain connects TRBV18 to TRBJ2-5, with TRBD1 matching over 11 bases. Germline CDR1 KGHSH, CDR2 LQKENI. CDR3 length: 13 residues. V dropped 3 bases and J dropped 8; count of bases not matched to a gene: 2. CDR3 coding DNA: TGTGCCAGCTCACCGGACAGGGGGCAAACCCAGTACTTC. Residues: CASSPDRGQTQYF.

The chain has TRBV15 and TRBJ1-1; D is uncertain. Germline assignment: CDR1 LNHNV and CDR2 YYDKDF (reference sequence). V was clipped by 1 base and J by 1 base, with 16 bases between them. The CDR3 runs to 17 residues. DNA of the CDR3: TGTGCCACCAGCAGAGGTTTGGGAGCGGGAGGGAACACTGAAGCTTTCTTT. This sequence encodes CATSRGLGAGGNTEAFF.

The chain carries TRBV27 and TRBJ1-4; D is possibly TRBD1 (5 bases). The CDR3 has 13 residues. Germline V lookup: CDR1 MNHEY, CDR2 SMNVEV (reference sequence). V gave up 10 bases and J gave up 4 bases, with 13 bases separating them. This chain's CDR3 is CATSDRFNEKLFF. The CDR3 DNA is TGTGCCACCTCCGACAGATTTAATGAAAAACTGTTTTTT.

The chain employs TRBV27 and TRBJ1-5, with D uncertain. Germline-derived CDR1 and CDR2 are MNHEY and SMNVEV (reference sequence). CDR3 length: 14 residues. The V and J ends lost 0 bases and 9 bases respectively, with 12 bases between them. CDR3 loop: CASSLSAALGPQHF. Written as DNA, the CDR3 is TGTGCCAGCAGTTTATCTGCAGCCCTAGGGCCCCAGCATTTT.

Only one count was recorded for this clone. The V call is TRBV9, the J call TRBJ1-4, with TRBD1 identical over 8 bases. CDR1 and CDR2 (germline): SGDLS, YYNGEE. The CDR3 consists of 14 residues. Trimming at V came to 3 bases and at J to 12 bases, leaving 10 bases not matched to a gene. This CDR3 is CASSEGQAGLELFF. CDR3 nucleotide sequence: TGTGCCAGCAGCGAGGGACAGGCTGGGCTTGAACTGTTTTTT.

This chain connects TRBV29-1 to TRBJ2-5; 10 nucleotides align to TRBD1. Germline V lookup: CDR1 SQVTM, CDR2 ANQGSEA. The CDR3 sequence is 15 residues long. The V segment lost 5 bases and the J segment 2 bases; nucleotides outside the gene matches: 8. The CDR3, as DNA: TGCAGCGTTCCCGGGGGGACAGGGGCGCAAGAGACCCAGTACTTC. It is translated as CSVPGGTGAQETQYF.

The chain links TRBV9 to TRBJ2-3; no firm D call. CDR3 size: 14 residues. Germline values: CDR1 SGDLS, CDR2 YYNGEE. V dropped 1 base and J dropped 6 bases, with 12 bases sitting between them. CDR3 in DNA: TGTGCCAGCAGCGTATCGCCGGCGGTCGATACGCAGTATTTT. It yields the protein CASSVSPAVDTQYF.

The J gene is TRBJ2-1, the V gene TRBV2, with TRBD2 matching 8 bases. This CDR3 spans 17 amino acids. Germline-derived CDR1 and CDR2 are SNHLY and FYNNEI. The V gene end was trimmed by 1 base and the J gene end by 1 base; junction bases not matched to a gene: 6. The CDR3 sequence: CASSEGVAGGSYNEQFF. The DNA of the CDR3 is TGTGCCAGCAGTGAAGGGGTGGCGGGAGGTTCCTACAATGAGCAGTTCTTC.

The V and J genes are TRBV10-3 and TRBJ2-1; 8 bases line up with TRBD2. With 0 bases clipped from V and 6 bases from J, the junction kept 7 bases outside the gene matches. Looked up from germline, CDR1 is ENHRY and CDR2 is SYGVKD. The length of the CDR3 is 16 residues. DNA of the CDR3: TGTGCCATCAGTGAGTCGGGGCTAGCGGGCCTCAATGAGCAGTTCTTC. This gives the protein CAISESGLAGLNEQFF.

This clone occurred a few times. This chain uses TRBV7-2 with TRBJ2-2, with D maybe TRBD2 (5 bases). There are 12 residues in the CDR3. Looked up from germline, CDR1 is SGHTA and CDR2 is FQGNSA. Trimming took 8 bases from V and 3 from J, leaving 7 bases between them. CDR3 loop: CASRRDTGELFF. CDR3 in DNA: TGTGCCAGCCGGCGGGACACCGGGGAGCTGTTTTTT. The variable domain in full, completed from reference TRBV7-2 and TRBJ2-2, reads GAGVSQSPSNKVTEKGKDVELRCDPISGHTALYWYRQSLGQGLEFLIYFQGNSAPDKSGLPSDRFSAERTGGSVSTLTIQRTQQEDSAVYLCASRRDTGELFFGEGSRLTVL.

The chain has TRBV5-4 and TRBJ2-1, with TRBD2 identical over 7 bases. This CDR3 has 19 residues. V lost 4 bases, J lost 10 bases, and 26 bases stayed unmatched. Per the germline V gene, CDR1 is SGHNT and CDR2 is YYREEE (reference sequence). The CDR3 reads CASSPGGGRGPYPSWEQFF. The CDR3 nucleotides read TGTGCCAGCAGCCCGGGGGGTGGGAGGGGTCCATACCCGTCCTGGGAGCAGTTCTTC.

This clone was seen a few times. This sequence joins TRBV6-5 and TRBJ1-1; D is ambiguous. Germline CDR1 MNHEY, CDR2 SVGAGI. V lost 0 bases and J 0 bases, leaving 2 bases between the germline ends. CDR3 length: 13 amino acids. CDR3 residues: CASSYSMNTEAFF. CDR3 DNA sequence: TGTGCCAGCAGTTACTCGATGAACACTGAAGCTTTCTTT.

The chain recombines TRBV18 with TRBJ1-3; possible D gene TRBD1, 6 bases. Between the trimmed V and J ends, which lost 0 bases and 4 bases, there was a span of 19 bases. Looked up from germline, CDR1 is KGHSH and CDR2 is LQKENI. This CDR3 region has 18 residues. The CDR3: CASSPPDSLSFNGNTIYF. CDR3 DNA: TGTGCCAGCTCACCACCGGACAGCCTCAGTTTCAACGGAAACACCATATATTTT. The variable domain in full, with the rest retrieved from reference TRBV18 and TRBJ1-3, is NAGVMQNPRHLVRRRGQEARLRCSPMKGHSHVYWYRQLPEEGLKFMVYLQKENIIDESGMPKERFSAEFPKEGPSILRIQQVVRGDSAAYFCASSPPDSLSFNGNTIYFGEGSWLTVV.